Each of the 16 T cell receptor beta chains below was sequenced from the same sample in a study of OX40 agonist ivuxolimab in advanced cancers. Sequencing was performed with immunoSEQ multiplex PCR; in TCRdb, only in-frame clones are kept and a portion is missing. Found here are tens of thousands of clones, 90% to 95% of them singletons; the top ten hold 9.5% to 12%. The material sequenced was CD4+ or CD8+ T cells sorted from blood, taken in a trial of the OX40 agonist ivuxolimab. These receptors came from an adult with an advanced solid tumor such as melanoma, head and neck, liver or kidney cancer.

The chain has TRBV13 and TRBJ1-2, with 8 bases aligning to TRBD1. Germline V CDR1 and CDR2: PRHDT, FYEKMQ (reference sequence). Unmatched junction bases numbered 21, after V lost 5 bases and J lost 7 bases. This CDR3 is 18 amino acids long. Here the CDR3 DNA reads TGTGCCAGCAGCACAATAGGGGCAGGGGGCGCAGGAGATGGTGGCTACACCTTC. The encoded protein is CASSTIGAGGAGDGGYTF. The full variable domain, with the rest looked up from reference TRBV13 and TRBJ1-2, is AAGVIQSPRHLIKEKRETATLKCYPIPRHDTVYWYQQGPGQDPQFLISFYEKMQSDKGSIPDRFSAQQFSDYHSELNMSSLELGDSALYFCASSTIGAGGAGDGGYTFGSGTRLTVV.

The rearrangement joins TRBV27 to TRBJ2-1; D possibly uses TRBD1 or TRBD2 (5 bases each). CDR3 size: 13 residues. V lost 4 bases and J lost 2, with 6 bases in between. From germline, CDR1 is MNHEY and CDR2 SMNVEV (reference sequence). The CDR3 is CASSWDAYNEQFF. The CDR3 DNA sequence: TGTGCCAGCAGTTGGGACGCCTACAATGAGCAGTTCTTC.

The rearrangement joins TRBV7-2 to TRBJ2-7, with D unresolved. The CDR3 runs to 13 residues. Per the germline V gene, CDR1 is SGHTA and CDR2 is FQGNSA. V was cut by 1 base and J by 4 bases, with 8 bases left in between. In DNA form, the CDR3 reads TGTGCCAGCAGCTTAGTTGGTCTGTACGAGCAGTACTTC. This sequence encodes CASSLVGLYEQYF.

This sequence joins TRBV7-2 and TRBJ2-7; either TRBD1 or TRBD2 may supply D (5 bases each). The germline V gene encodes CDR1 SGHTA and CDR2 FQGNSA. CDR3 length equals 17 residues. V lost 6 bases and J lost 5, with 26 bases in between. The CDR3 coding sequence is TGTGCCAGCAGTCTCAATCCCATCCTGAGGGGAAGAAACGAGCAGTACTTC. Encoded protein: CASSLNPILRGRNEQYF.

The rearrangement joins TRBV30 to TRBJ1-2, with D unresolved. The ends were cut back, 0 bases at V and 0 bases at J, with 11 bases in the middle. Germline V lookup: CDR1 GTSNPN, CDR2 SVGIG (reference sequence). The CDR3 has 15 amino acids. The chain's CDR3 is CAWSVPTIANYGYTF. The CDR3 nucleotides are TGTGCCTGGAGTGTACCCACTATAGCTAACTATGGCTACACCTTC. The full variable domain, its missing parts supplied by reference TRBV30 and TRBJ1-2, is SQTIHQWPATLVQPVGSPLSLECTVEGTSNPNLYWYRQAAGRGLQLLFYSVGIGQISSEVPQNLSASRPQDRQFILSSKKLLLSDSGFYLCAWSVPTIANYGYTFGSGTRLTVV.

The V call is TRBV29-1, the J call TRBJ1-1; unclear D gene. Trimming pared 0 bases from V and 1 base from J, leaving 12 bases between. The germline V gene encodes CDR1 SQVTM and CDR2 ANQGSEA. The CDR3 covers 15 residues. The DNA of the CDR3 is TGCAGCGTTGAAGATGCGTCGGTAGAGAACACTGAAGCTTTCTTT. Its translation: CSVEDASVENTEAFF. The variable domain in full, with the rest retrieved from reference TRBV29-1 and TRBJ1-1, is SAVISQKPSRDICQRGTSLTIQCQVDSQVTMMFWYRQQPGQSLTLIATANQGSEATYESGFVIDKFPISRPNLTFSTLTVSNMSPEDSSIYLCSVEDASVENTEAFFGQGTRLTVV.

The chain combines TRBV14 with TRBJ2-2; D could derive from TRBD1 or TRBD2 (5 bases each). V was trimmed by 4 bases and J by 4 bases, leaving 19 bases between them. This CDR3 spans 17 amino acids. The germline gives CDR1 SGHDN, CDR2 FVKESK. CDR3 loop: CASSPFLGQGGTGELFF. The CDR3 DNA reads TGTGCCAGCAGCCCCTTTTTGGGGCAAGGAGGCACCGGGGAGCTGTTTTTT.

The chain is built from TRBV28 and TRBJ2-2, with TRBD1 identical over 10 bases. Germline V lookup: CDR1 MDHEN, CDR2 SYDVKM. The J segment lost 5 bases and the V segment lost 6 bases, leaving 15 bases of the junction unmatched. The CDR3 loop spans 18 amino acids. This CDR3 reads CASSSTRLGQGGTGELFF. The CDR3 DNA sequence: TGTGCCAGCAGCTCAACGAGACTAGGACAGGGGGGAACCGGGGAGCTGTTTTTT.

The J gene is TRBJ2-7, the V gene TRBV7-2; the D is unclear. The CDR3 consists of 13 residues. Germline CDR1 reads SGHTA; CDR2 reads FQGNSA. The ends were cut back, 5 bases at V and 3 bases at J, with 11 bases in the middle. In DNA, the CDR3 is TGTGCCAGCAGCCCCTTAGTGGTCTACGAGCAGTACTTC. Protein sequence: CASSPLVVYEQYF.

This chain connects TRBV11-2 to TRBJ1-1; possible D gene TRBD1, 5 bases. V was pared by 3 bases and J by 6 bases, with 14 bases between. Germline V gene lookup returns CDR1 SGHAT and CDR2 FQNNGV. This CDR3 comprises 14 residues. CDR3 sequence (DNA): TGTGCCAGCAGCTTTGTCAGGGCTGGCCCTGAAGCTTTCTTT. It yields the protein CASSFVRAGPEAFF.

V gene TRBV19 combines with J gene TRBJ2-7, with unresolved D. V lost 2 bases and J 2 bases, leaving 7 bases between the germline ends. This CDR3 has 13 amino acids. Germline V CDR1 and CDR2: LNHDA, SQIVND (reference sequence). CDR3 DNA: TGTGCCAGTAGTATAAAGGGTGCCTACGAGCAGTACTTC. This sequence encodes CASSIKGAYEQYF.

This clone was seen only once. This chain connects TRBV11-3 to TRBJ2-1; tentative D call: TRBD2 (6 bases). Germline V gene data show CDR1 as SGHNT and CDR2 as YENEEA. This CDR3 contains 14 residues. V lost 1 base and J lost 4, with 8 bases in between. The CDR3 spells CASSLAAGYNEQFF. The CDR3 bases are TGTGCCAGCAGCTTAGCGGCGGGGTACAATGAGCAGTTCTTC.

The CDR3 region has the DNA TGTGCCAGCAGTTACGGCAGGACTTCCTACAATGAGCAGTTCTTC. This translates into CASSYGRTSYNEQFF. The chain combines TRBV6-6 with TRBJ2-1; a weak D match, TRBD2 (5 bases). The germline V and J ends were trimmed by 2 bases and 1 base, with 9 bases remaining between them. The CDR3 extends over 15 amino acids. Germline V gives CDR1 MNHNY, CDR2 SVGAGI (reference sequence).

This sequence joins TRBV5-4 and TRBJ2-2; 11 bases align to TRBD2. This CDR3 is built from 16 residues. The V segment lost 4 bases and the J segment 1 base; nucleotides outside the gene matches: 3. Germline loops: CDR1 SGHNT, CDR2 YYREEE (reference sequence). The CDR3 nucleotides read TGTGCCAGCAGCGTGACTAGCGGGGAGAACACCGGGGAGCTGTTTTTT. Protein: CASSVTSGENTGELFF.

This clone occurred once. The gene calls are TRBV27 and TRBJ2-1, with TRBD2 matching over 15 bases. Germline CDR1 is MNHEY and CDR2 is SMNVEV (reference sequence). The V segment lost 6 bases and the J segment 7 bases; nucleotides outside the gene matches: 4. CDR3 length equals 15 residues. The CDR3, as DNA: TGTGCCAGCAGCCATGGGACTAGCGGGAGGAATGAGCAGTTCTTC. Protein sequence: CASSHGTSGRNEQFF.

In its sample, this clone was seen once. This chain connects TRBV9 to TRBJ2-1; D not resolved. Germline V lookup: CDR1 SGDLS, CDR2 YYNGEE. The ends were cut back, 0 bases at V and 6 bases at J, with 10 bases in the middle. CDR3 size: 14 residues. DNA of the CDR3: TGTGCCAGCAGCGTAGTGTCATCTGGCAATGAGCAGTTCTTC. Its protein product is CASSVVSSGNEQFF.